The 20 T cell receptor beta chains presented below share a single source sample, sequenced in a study of TIL therapy for anti-PD-1-resistant metastatic lung cancer. The time point is: pre-treatment sample, taken before nivolumab and TIL therapy. Most excised metastases sampled were pleural nodules or supraclavicular lymph nodes. Sequencing used immunoSEQ v3. Produced via immunoSEQ multiplex PCR; TCRdb's table is partial and in-frame only. The table has over 20,000 clones, 72% seen once; the top ten hold approximately 7%. The source material was tumor tissue, sampled at baseline. These receptors were taken from a person between 25 and 79 years old with non-small cell lung cancer.

The V and J genes are TRBV25-1 and TRBJ2-5; D gene unclear. This CDR3 has 14 amino acids. The germline V gene has CDR1 MGHDK and CDR2 SYGVNS. V shed 1 base and J shed 7 bases, with 13 bases lying between them. The CDR3 coding sequence is TGTGCCAGCAGTGAATCGTCACGGCCCGGGACCCAGTACTTC. Translation: CASSESSRPGTQYF.

The J gene is TRBJ2-7, the V gene TRBV7-8; D is possibly TRBD1 (5 bases). V was trimmed by 4 bases and J by 6 bases, leaving 16 bases between them. CDR1 and CDR2 (germline): SGHVS, FQNEAQ. The CDR3 runs to 14 residues. In DNA, the CDR3 is TGTGCCAGCAGCTCCGACGGACAAGTTTTCGAGCAGTACTTC. This codes for CASSSDGQVFEQYF.

The CDR3 DNA is TGTGCCAGCAGCCCGGGAGGGAGCGGGGGTGTTTCCTTAGAGCAGTACTTC. Translating gives CASSPGGSGGVSLEQYF. The gene calls are TRBV5-4 and TRBJ2-7, with 8 bases that match TRBD2. The CDR3 loop spans 17 amino acids. Trimming took 4 bases from V and 7 from J; bases not matched to a gene: 19. Germline V gene lookup returns CDR1 SGHNT and CDR2 YYREEE (reference sequence).

By frequency in the sample, this clone is medium-sized (0.01 to 0.1%). V usage is TRBV6-4 and J usage is TRBJ2-2; perhaps TRBD1 as D (6 bases). The CDR3 loop spans 13 amino acids. Germline V gives CDR1 MRHNA, CDR2 SNTAGT. Between the trimmed V and J ends, which lost 4 bases and 3 bases, there was a span of 6 bases. The DNA of the CDR3 is TGTGCCAGCAGTGGACAGGACACCGGGGAGCTGTTTTTT. Its protein is CASSGQDTGELFF.

This rearrangement joins TRBV19 to TRBJ1-3; 7 bases match TRBD1. Germline loops: CDR1 LNHDA, CDR2 SQIVND (reference sequence). V lost 7 bases to trimming and J lost 0 bases; unmatched junction nucleotides: 6. There are 15 residues in the CDR3. CDR3 protein: CASTPDRDSGNTIYF. CDR3 DNA sequence: TGTGCCAGTACTCCTGACAGGGACTCTGGAAACACCATATATTTT.

V and J are TRBV5-6 and TRBJ2-7, with 13 bases fitting TRBD2. The CDR3 has 15 residues. Losses at the gene ends were 3 bases for V and 1 base for J; bases not matched to a gene: 1. Germline-derived CDR1 and CDR2 are SGHDT and YYEEEE. DNA for the CDR3: TGTGCCAGCAGCTGGGGACTAGCGGGGTCCTACGAGCAGTACTTC. Amino acids: CASSWGLAGSYEQYF.

This rearrangement joins TRBV5-5 to TRBJ2-7, with a possible D match to TRBD1 (6 bases). There are 16 residues in the CDR3. V lost 4 bases, J lost 0 bases, and 17 bases lay in between. CDR1 SGHKS and CDR2 YYEKEE come from the germline V gene (reference sequence). The CDR3 DNA is TGTGCCAGCAGCACTCCAGGGACACGAGCCTCCTACGAGCAGTACTTC. Protein: CASSTPGTRASYEQYF.

This chain links TRBV6-1 with TRBJ2-3; D is possibly TRBD2 (6 bases). Trimming took 2 bases from V and 2 from J, leaving 14 bases between them. The germline V gene has CDR1 MNHNS and CDR2 SASEGT. The CDR3 spans 16 residues. In nucleotides, the CDR3 is TGTGCCAGCAGTGAAAGGGGACTTACAACCACAGATACGCAGTATTTT. Translation: CASSERGLTTTDTQYF.

The V gene is TRBV18, the J gene TRBJ2-1; D uncertain. Germline-derived CDR1 and CDR2 are KGHSH and LQKENI. V lost 2 bases and J lost 6, with 11 bases in between. The CDR3 extends over 14 amino acids. The CDR3 nucleotides read TGTGCCAGCTCACCAGGGGTACAAAGCAATGAGCAGTTCTTC. Translation gives CASSPGVQSNEQFF.

CDR3 sequence reads: CASTIVTSPYNEQFF. In DNA, the CDR3 is TGTGCCAGCACAATTGTGACTAGTCCTTACAATGAGCAGTTCTTC. The rearrangement uses TRBV11-2 and TRBJ2-1; the D gene is possibly TRBD2 (6 bases). Deletions cut 7 bases from V and 4 bases from J, with 17 bases between. The CDR3 is 15 amino acids. Germline V CDR1 and CDR2: SGHAT, FQNNGV.

The chain has TRBV7-2 and TRBJ2-7, with 9 bases lining up with TRBD1. CDR1 SGHTA and CDR2 FQGNSA come from the germline V gene. The junction had 7 bases not matched to a gene; V was cut back by 3 bases and J by 1 base. The CDR3 runs 16 residues. Written as DNA, the CDR3 is TGTGCCAGCAGCTTGGGGGGACAGGGTGGATCCTACGAGCAGTACTTC. This gives the protein CASSLGGQGGSYEQYF.

For the CDR3, the DNA is TGCGCCAGCAGGGCGGGCCACTTGAGCTCCTACGAGCAGTACTTC. As protein: CASRAGHLSSYEQYF. The chain carries TRBV5-1 and TRBJ2-7, with a possible D match to TRBD2 (5 bases). CDR3 length equals 15 residues. Looked up from germline, CDR1 is SGHRS and CDR2 is YFSETQ. Trimming removed 5 bases at V and 0 bases at J, with 15 bases between.

This clone was counted only a few times. The chain recombines TRBV6-5 with TRBJ2-7; D is possibly TRBD1 (6 bases). Between the trimmed V and J ends, which lost 2 bases and 4 bases, there was a span of 12 bases. Germline values: CDR1 MNHEY, CDR2 SVGAGI. This CDR3 region has 14 residues. The CDR3 sequence: CASSYVQGMYEQYF. Written as DNA, the CDR3 is TGTGCCAGCAGTTACGTACAGGGTATGTACGAGCAGTACTTC.

CDR3 nucleotide sequence: TGTGCCTGGAGTCAAGGGGGATATCAGCCCCAGCATTTT. This translates into CAWSQGGYQPQHF. The chain employs TRBV30 and TRBJ1-5, with D possibly being TRBD1 (6 bases). Germline V gene data show CDR1 as GTSNPN and CDR2 as SVGIG (reference sequence). The CDR3 contains 13 residues. V was trimmed by 2 bases and J by 5 bases, leaving 10 bases between them.

As to this clone: The same CDR3 is also encoded by other DNA sequences in this sample. The gene calls are TRBV6-5 and TRBJ2-7; TRBD2 matches 12 bases. This CDR3 has 15 amino acids. The J segment lost 3 bases and the V segment lost 0 bases, leaving 0 bases of the junction unmatched. Looked up from germline, CDR1 is MNHEY and CDR2 is SVGAGI. The DNA for the CDR3 is TGTGCCAGCAGTTACTCGACTAGCGGGGGCTACGAGCAGTACTTC. The encoded protein is CASSYSTSGGYEQYF.

This clone appeared once. This chain joins TRBV5-6 and TRBJ1-2; D gene unclear. The CDR3 covers 14 residues. V was clipped by 0 bases and J by 2 bases, with 8 bases between them. In germline, CDR1 is SGHDT, CDR2 YYEEEE. Here the CDR3 DNA reads TGTGCCAGCAGCTTGGCCCCGGAGAACTATGGCTACACCTTC. Translated: CASSLAPENYGYTF.

The V call is TRBV5-1, the J call TRBJ2-5; D possibly corresponds to TRBD2 (6 bases). CDR3 length: 15 amino acids. The V gene's germline CDR1 is SGHRS and CDR2 YFSETQ. V was shortened by 4 bases and J by 4 bases, with 17 bases between the two germline ends. CDR3 DNA sequence: TGCGCCAGCAGCCGCGGAGCCGGGGGAAGAGAGACCCAGTACTTC. Translating it yields CASSRGAGGRETQYF.

This chain joins TRBV7-2 and TRBJ2-5, with 12 bases lining up with TRBD2. This CDR3 region has 16 residues. V gave up 0 bases and J gave up 5 bases; unmatched junction bases: 4. Germline CDR1 reads SGHTA; CDR2 reads FQGNSA. For the CDR3, the DNA is TGTGCCAGCAGCTTAGCGAGACTAGCGGGGGTGGAGACCCAGTACTTC. Its protein is CASSLARLAGVETQYF.

The chain recombines TRBV7-2 with TRBJ1-1; perhaps TRBD1 as D (5 bases). In germline, CDR1 is SGHTA, CDR2 FQGNSA. V lost 4 bases, J lost 7 bases, and 16 bases lay in between. The CDR3 contains 14 residues. The CDR3 spells CASSSTRGVDEAFF. Written as DNA, the CDR3 is TGTGCCAGCAGCTCCACCAGAGGGGTAGATGAAGCTTTCTTT.

This chain connects TRBV21-1 to TRBJ2-3. TRBV21-1 is a pseudogene segment. The CDR3 length is 19 residues. CDR3 nucleotide sequence: TGTGCCAGCAGCAAAGGGGTATTGATACTAGGACATAACACAGATACGCAGTATTTT. Translation: CASSKGVLILGHNTDTQYF.